This is a list of T cell receptor beta chains from one sample in a study of vaccination and CD4 T cells after COVID-19. These TCRs are of unknown antigen specificity. TCRdb reprocessed the PCR reads with MiXCR, giving one entry per CDR3 protein. The sample consists of 20,000 or so distinct CDR3 sequences, roughly 47% of them appearing once. Sequenced material: CD4+ T cells from blood, cultured in vitro, taken before SARS-CoV-2 vaccination. These receptors originate from a human donor who had recovered from COVID-19. CDR3s include the opening cysteine and the closing phenylalanine or tryptophan. The D gene is left open where the match is weak. Clone size is not always given. Where it is, it says once, few, many or a class for expanded clones.

>TRBJ1-3|TRBV5-1|-|-
CASSQIHQGISGNTIYF
TGCGCCAGCAGCCAGATCCATCAGGGAATCTCTGGAAACACCATATATTTT
>TRBJ1-3|TRBV2|once|-
CASTEQRSGNTIYF
TGTGCCAGCACCGAACAGAGGAGTGGAAACACCATATATTTT
>TRBJ1-5|TRBV6-1|-|-
CASSAGGNQPQHF
TGTGCCAGCAGCGCAGGGGGCAATCAGCCCCAGCATTTT
>TRBJ1-5|TRBV12-3/TRBV12-4|few|TRBD1
CASSEKQGVGNQPQHF
TGTGCCAGCAGTGAGAAGCAGGGGGTTGGCAATCAGCCCCAGCATTTT
>TRBJ2-2|TRBV19|-|-
CASQNRINTGELFF
TGTGCCAGCCAAAACAGGATCAACACCGGGGAGCTGTTTTTT
>TRBJ1-5|TRBV10-1|few|-
CASSNTTRVRYSNQPQHF
TGCGCCAGCAGTAACACCACGAGGGTGAGGTATAGCAATCAGCCCCAGCATTTT
>TRBJ1-4|TRBV20-1|few|-
CSAENGPNEKLFF
TGCAGTGCTGAAAATGGCCCGAATGAAAAACTGTTTTTT
>TRBJ1-1|TRBV20-1|-|-
CSAGPRGKNTEAFF
TGCAGTGCGGGACCTAGGGGGAAGAACACTGAAGCTTTCTTT
>TRBJ1-2|TRBV15|few|-
CATSRDRLDRDQRGYTF
TGTGCCACCAGCAGAGATCGTTTGGACAGAGACCAGAGAGGCTACACCTTC
>TRBJ1-5|TRBV5-4|few|-
CASSSPNQPQHF
TGTGCCAGCAGCTCCCCTAATCAGCCCCAGCATTTT
>TRBJ1-1|TRBV10-3|-|-
CATVRAGGQTNTEAFF
TGTGCCACTGTCCGAGCGGGGGGCCAGACGAACACTGAAGCTTTCTTT
>TRBJ1-5|TRBV12-3/TRBV12-4|-|-
CASSPRDNQPQHF
TGTGCCAGCAGTCCACGGGACAATCAGCCCCAGCATTTT
>TRBJ2-3|TRBV2|few|TRBD2
CASRALAGVSDTQYF
TGTGCCAGCAGGGCACTAGCGGGAGTCTCAGATACGCAGTATTTT
>TRBJ1-2|TRBV7-9|-|-
CASSLGRGYGYTF
TGTGCCAGCAGCTTAGGCAGGGGCTATGGCTACACCTTC
>TRBJ2-1|TRBV20-1|-|TRBD2
CSALPGLAGGPNEQFF
TGCAGTGCTCTCCCGGGACTAGCGGGAGGGCCCAATGAGCAGTTCTTC
>TRBJ1-1|TRBV7-9|few|-
CASSLSVRNTEAFF
TGTGCCAGCAGCTTATCGGTGCGAAACACTGAAGCTTTCTTT
>TRBJ2-7|TRBV7-2|once|TRBD1
CASRGQGGWDEQYF
TGTGCCAGCAGAGGACAGGGGGGATGGGACGAGCAGTACTTC
>TRBJ1-5|TRBV2|-|TRBD1
CASSEDRGKNQPQHF
TGTGCCAGCAGTGAAGACAGGGGTAAGAATCAGCCCCAGCATTTT
>TRBJ1-1|TRBV10-3|few|-
CAISTRENTEAFF
TGTGCCATCAGCACGCGAGAGAACACTGAAGCTTTCTTT
>TRBJ2-1|TRBV19|-|-
CASSIRQGDEQFF
TGTGCCAGTAGTATTCGTCAGGGTGATGAGCAGTTCTTC
>TRBJ2-7|TRBV15|-|TRBD2
CATSREPLGLAGEVSEQYF
TGTGCCACCAGCAGGGAACCGCTGGGACTAGCGGGAGAGGTTTCCGAGCAGTACTTC
>TRBJ2-2|TRBV7-2|-|-
CASSPRGNTGELFF
TGTGCCAGCAGCCCCAGGGGGAACACCGGGGAGCTGTTTTTT
>TRBJ2-5|TRBV12-3/TRBV12-4|-|-
CASSKGPPDQETQYF
TGTGCCAGCAGTAAGGGACCGCCAGACCAAGAGACCCAGTACTTC
>TRBJ1-1|TRBV6-5|few|-
CASSYAGPAFF
TGTGCCAGCAGTTACGCTGGCCCGGCTTTCTTT
>TRBJ1-2|TRBV29-1|few|TRBD1
CSVGQGAHGYTF
TGCAGCGTGGGACAGGGGGCCCATGGCTACACCTTC
>TRBJ1-5|TRBV27|few|-
CASSLMGQPQHF
TGTGCCAGCAGTTTAATGGGTCAGCCCCAGCATTTT
>TRBJ1-1|TRBV6-2/TRBV6-3|-|-
CASSYPGTRGAFF
TGTGCCAGCAGTTACCCTGGTACAAGGGGAGCTTTCTTT
>TRBJ1-6|TRBV6-1|few|-
CASSEIGVATPLHF
TGTGCCAGCAGTGAAATCGGGGTAGCGACACCCCTCCACTTT
>TRBJ2-5|TRBV6-2/TRBV6-3|-|TRBD2
CASSTSGDAPETQYF
TGTGCCAGCAGTACGAGCGGGGACGCCCCGGAGACCCAGTACTTC
>TRBJ1-2|TRBV28|-|-
CATSNPTGGDDYGYTF
TGTGCTACCAGCAATCCCACGGGGGGCGATGACTATGGCTACACCTTC
>TRBJ2-2|TRBV25-1|-|TRBD2
CASRGVGGSTGELFF
TGTGCCAGCAGGGGGGTGGGAGGGTCAACCGGGGAGCTGTTTTTT
>TRBJ1-5|TRBV18|-|-
CASSPGGYNQPQHF
TGTGCCAGCTCACCAGGAGGGTATAATCAGCCCCAGCATTTT
>TRBJ2-7|TRBV10-3|-|-
CAITPGQPKYEQYF
TGTGCCATCACCCCCGGACAGCCAAAATACGAGCAGTACTTC
>TRBJ1-4|TRBV15|-|TRBD1
CATSRDSLPGQGIQKLFF
TGTGCCACCAGCAGAGATTCGCTGCCGGGACAGGGGATTCAAAAACTGTTTTTT
>TRBJ1-4|TRBV28|-|TRBD1
CASSPGQRNEKLFF
TGTGCCAGCAGTCCGGGACAGCGTAATGAAAAACTGTTTTTT
>TRBJ2-3|TRBV6-2/TRBV6-3|-|TRBD2
CASNLGTSGSIVRLTDTQYF
TGTGCCAGCAACCTCGGGACTAGCGGGAGTATTGTCCGGCTGACAGATACGCAGTATTTT
>TRBJ1-6|TRBV20-1|-|-
CSARDGQPSYNSPLHF
TGCAGTGCTAGAGACGGACAGCCCTCCTATAATTCACCCCTCCACTTT
>TRBJ2-2|TRBV19|-|TRBD2
CASKAGLGNTGELFF
TGTGCCAGTAAGGCCGGACTAGGGAACACCGGGGAGCTGTTTTTT
>TRBJ1-2|TRBV6-2/TRBV6-3|few|TRBD1
CASSSLPGQGNYGYTF
TGTGCCAGCAGTTCTCTCCCGGGACAGGGCAACTATGGCTACACCTTC
>TRBJ1-2|TRBV19|-|TRBD1
CASTGQGRGYTF
TGTGCCAGTACCGGACAGGGGCGCGGCTACACCTTC
>TRBJ2-3|TRBV15|few|TRBD1
CATSRGRDRGQTDTQYF
TGTGCCACCAGCAGGGGGAGAGACAGGGGGCAGACAGATACGCAGTATTTT
>TRBJ2-7|TRBV20-1|-|-
CSASAGPAYEQYF
TGCAGTGCTAGCGCGGGACCCGCCTACGAGCAGTACTTC
>TRBJ1-1|TRBV24-1|-|-
CATSGHKAFF
TGTGCCACCAGTGGGCATAAAGCTTTCTTT
>TRBJ2-2|TRBV6-2/TRBV6-3|-|-
CASSIREAGELFF
TGTGCCAGCAGTATTCGAGAGGCCGGGGAGCTGTTTTTT
>TRBJ1-2|TRBV20-1|-|TRBD1
CSARDFGTGDSGGYTF
TGCAGTGCTAGAGATTTCGGGACAGGGGATTCAGGTGGCTACACCTTC
>TRBJ2-3|TRBV10-3|few|-
CAIRAETSTDTQYF
TGTGCCATCAGGGCAGAGACTAGCACAGATACGCAGTATTTT
>TRBJ1-4|TRBV15|-|-
CATSRERPGFEKLFF
TGTGCCACCAGCAGAGAAAGGCCAGGGTTTGAAAAACTGTTTTTT
>TRBJ2-7|TRBV28|-|TRBD2
CASRGSGRAYEQYF
TGTGCCAGCAGGGGTAGCGGGAGGGCCTACGAGCAGTACTTC
>TRBJ2-3|TRBV5-1|-|-
CASSLEGASTDTQYF
TGCGCCAGCAGCTTGGAGGGAGCTAGCACAGATACGCAGTATTTT
>TRBJ2-5|TRBV2|few|-
CASSVHREQETQYF
TGTGCCAGCAGTGTTCACAGGGAGCAAGAGACCCAGTACTTC
>TRBJ2-3|TRBV6-2/TRBV6-3|-|-
CASRSRQMEIYRGIYTDTQYF
TGTGCCAGCAGATCTCGGCAGATGGAAATATATAGGGGAATCTACACAGATACGCAGTATTTT
>TRBJ2-3|TRBV11-2|-|TRBD1
CASGLNTGVVQTDTQYF
TGTGCCAGCGGACTTAATACAGGGGTCGTTCAAACAGATACGCAGTATTTT
>TRBJ2-7|TRBV20-1|-|-
CSAGSGQSSYEQYF
TGCAGTGCAGGGAGCGGGCAAAGCTCCTACGAGCAGTACTTC